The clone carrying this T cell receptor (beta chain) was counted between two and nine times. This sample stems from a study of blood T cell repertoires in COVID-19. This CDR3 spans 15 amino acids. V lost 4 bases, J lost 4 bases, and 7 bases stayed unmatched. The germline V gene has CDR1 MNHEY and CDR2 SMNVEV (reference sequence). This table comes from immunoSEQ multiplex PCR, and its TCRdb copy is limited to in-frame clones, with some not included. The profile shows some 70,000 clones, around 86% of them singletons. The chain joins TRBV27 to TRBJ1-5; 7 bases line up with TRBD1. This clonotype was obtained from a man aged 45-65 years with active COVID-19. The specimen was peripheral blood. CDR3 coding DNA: TGTGCCAGCAGTTCAAGCCCGACAGGGAATCAGCCCCAGCATTTT. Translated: CASSSSPTGNQPQHF.